The 16 T cell receptor beta chains below all came from one sample that was sequenced in a study of response to subunit inactivated influenza vaccine. TCRdb redid the calling of the RT-PCR reads with MiXCR, one entry per CDR3 protein. This table holds about 500,000 distinct CDR3 sequences, approximately 17% found once. This specimen consisted of CD4+ T cells sorted from PBMCs, obtained 23 months after vaccination. All receptors derive from a man aged 50-75 years who received an inactivated influenza vaccine.

CDR3 sequence (DNA): TGTGCCACCAGTGACCCGACAGGGCAAAACACCGGGGAGCTGTTTTTT. Translation gives CATSDPTGQNTGELFF. The chain recombines TRBV24-1 with TRBJ2-2; 7 nucleotides match TRBD1. The CDR3 covers 16 residues. Germline V gene lookup returns CDR1 KGHDR and CDR2 SFDVKD. The V segment lost 4 bases and the J segment 2 bases; nucleotides outside the gene matches: 6.

This clonotype has just a few counts. The chain has TRBV4-1 and TRBJ2-1; D remains unclear. The CDR3 totals 16 residues. The germline CDR1 and CDR2 sequences are MGHRA and YSYEKL. The V gene lost 0 bases and the J gene lost 4 bases, with 13 bases spanning the gap. CDR3 in amino acids: CASSQDTPRSYNEQFF. The CDR3 DNA sequence: TGCGCCAGCAGCCAAGACACACCAAGGTCGTACAATGAGCAGTTCTTC.

This clonotype came up many times. This chain links TRBV4-2 with TRBJ2-1, with 8 bases aligning to TRBD2. Trimming at V came to 0 bases and at J to 2 bases, leaving 6 bases not matched to a gene. Germline values: CDR1 LGHNA, CDR2 YNFKEQ. The CDR3 consists of 17 residues. The CDR3 bases are TGTGCCAGCAGCCAAGAGGGGTCAGCGGGAGCCTACAATGAGCAGTTCTTC. Translating gives CASSQEGSAGAYNEQFF.

The chain combines TRBV7-9 with TRBJ1-4; no definite D call. V lost 5 bases and J 7 bases, leaving 5 bases between the germline ends. The germline V gene encodes CDR1 SEHNR and CDR2 FQNEAQ (reference sequence). This CDR3 contains 11 residues. CDR3 amino acids: CASSPTEKLFF. The CDR3 region has the DNA TGTGCCAGCAGCCCAACTGAAAAACTGTTTTTT.

The chain couples TRBV6-6 to TRBJ2-1, with TRBD2 matching over 9 bases. From germline, CDR1 is MNHNY and CDR2 SVGAGI (reference sequence). Trimming removed 6 bases from V and 8 bases from J; junction bases left unmatched: 5. This CDR3 comprises 13 residues. This CDR3 reads CASSLPSGDEQFF. CDR3 nucleotides: TGTGCCAGCAGCCTTCCTAGCGGGGATGAGCAGTTCTTC.

This clonotype has more than one count but fewer than ten. This chain uses TRBV6-2 or TRBV6-3 with TRBJ2-5; D remains ambiguous. This CDR3 has 12 residues. V was pared by 4 bases and J by 5 bases, with 8 bases between. Germline V lookup: CDR1 MNHEY, CDR2 SVGEGT. The CDR3 nucleotides read TGTGCCAGCAGTTTCTCACCGGAGACCCAGTACTTC. Its translation: CASSFSPETQYF.

The V gene is TRBV5-8, the J gene TRBJ2-3; the D gene could be TRBD1 or TRBD2 (5 bases each). CDR1 SGHTS and CDR2 YDEGEE come from the germline V gene. The V end was cut by 5 bases, the J end by 1 base, with 17 bases between. The CDR3 has 16 amino acids. As DNA, the CDR3 is TGTGCCAGCAGTCTTGGAACCAGAGGGGGCACAGATACGCAGTATTTT. Translating it yields CASSLGTRGGTDTQYF.

The chain uses TRBV20-1 and TRBJ2-5; TRBD1 might be the D (6 bases). This CDR3 comprises 15 residues. The germline V and J ends were trimmed by 4 bases and 2 bases, with 17 bases remaining between them. The germline V gene encodes CDR1 DFQATT and CDR2 SNEGSKA (reference sequence). The CDR3 DNA is TGCAGTGCTACCCGTTCACAGGGCCCTCAAGAGACCCAGTACTTC. Translating it yields CSATRSQGPQETQYF.

This rearrangement joins TRBV3-1 to TRBJ1-1; 10 bases line up with TRBD1. Germline-derived CDR1 and CDR2 are LGHDT and YNNKEL (reference sequence). J was trimmed by 6 bases and V by 3 bases; bases with no gene match: 4. The CDR3 extends over 14 amino acids. CDR3 nucleotides: TGTGCCAGCAGCCAGAGGGACAGGGGATCTGAAGCTTTCTTT. Translation gives CASSQRDRGSEAFF. The variable domain in full, completed from reference TRBV3-1 and TRBJ1-1, reads DTAVSQTPKYLVTQMGNDKSIKCEQNLGHDTMYWYKQDSKKFLKIMFSYNNKELIINETVPNRFSPKSPDKAHLNLHINSLELGDSAVYFCASSQRDRGSEAFFGQGTRLTVV.

J is TRBJ2-7 and V is TRBV20-1; D is ambiguous. The V gene lost 4 bases and the J gene lost 2 bases, with 12 bases spanning the gap. This CDR3 is 13 amino acids long. Germline lookup yields CDR1 DFQATT and CDR2 SNEGSKA (reference sequence). Here the CDR3 reads CSANQRLTYEQYF. The CDR3 bases are TGCAGTGCTAACCAGCGACTTACCTACGAGCAGTACTTC.

The chain joins TRBV7-3 to TRBJ2-7; no clear D. The V end lost 6 bases, the J end lost 3 bases, and 12 bases lay between the germline ends. CDR3 size: 13 residues. The germline gives CDR1 SGHTA, CDR2 FQGTGA. CDR3: CASRLNVGYEQYF. CDR3 in DNA: TGTGCCAGCAGACTAAATGTAGGCTACGAGCAGTACTTC.

The J gene is TRBJ2-3, the V gene TRBV20-1; tentatively, D is TRBD2 (6 bases). CDR1 DFQATT and CDR2 SNEGSKA come from the germline V gene (reference sequence). CDR3 length: 16 residues. The V end lost 6 bases, the J end lost 1 base, and 20 bases lay between the germline ends. CDR3 DNA sequence: TGCAGTGCCAGATATATTACGCGGGGCCGCACAGATACGCAGTATTTT. Translation: CSARYITRGRTDTQYF.

This clonotype was seen only a few times. J is TRBJ1-4 and V is TRBV5-1, with D maybe TRBD1 (5 bases). V was shortened by 0 bases and J by 0 bases, with 15 bases between the two germline ends. This CDR3 has 18 residues. The germline gives CDR1 SGHRS, CDR2 YFSETQ. The CDR3 DNA sequence: TGCGCCAGCAGCTTGGGGGCCTCCGGGGGATCAACTAATGAAAAACTGTTTTTT. Amino acid sequence: CASSLGASGGSTNEKLFF.

This clonotype was seen only once. A clone one base away is much larger, so this may be a read error. V and J are TRBV12-3 or TRBV12-4 and TRBJ2-7; D is unresolved. V lost 7 bases and J 2 bases, leaving 18 bases between the germline ends. The CDR3 is 15 residues long. CDR3 loop: CASTLGWVAAYEQYF. The CDR3, as DNA: TGTGCCAGCACTCTTGGGTGGGTGGCGGCCTACGAGCAGTACTTC.

This clonotype was found a few times. V gene TRBV10-3 combines with J gene TRBJ2-2; perhaps TRBD1 as D (5 bases). Germline V lookup: CDR1 ENHRY, CDR2 SYGVKD. V lost 0 bases and J 3 bases, leaving 5 bases between the germline ends. The CDR3 is 14 residues long. This chain's CDR3 is CAISESTDTGELFF. The DNA for the CDR3 is TGTGCCATCAGTGAGTCGACAGACACCGGGGAGCTGTTTTTT.

In its sample, this clonotype was seen a few times. The rearrangement uses TRBV20-1 and TRBJ1-6; D unclear. V lost 3 bases and J lost 14, with 17 bases in between. Germline V lookup: CDR1 DFQATT, CDR2 SNEGSKA (reference sequence). The CDR3 contains 13 residues. The CDR3 coding sequence is TGCAGTGCTAGCCCTCAGATGGGGAGGGCCCTCCACTTT. Translated, it gives CSASPQMGRALHF.